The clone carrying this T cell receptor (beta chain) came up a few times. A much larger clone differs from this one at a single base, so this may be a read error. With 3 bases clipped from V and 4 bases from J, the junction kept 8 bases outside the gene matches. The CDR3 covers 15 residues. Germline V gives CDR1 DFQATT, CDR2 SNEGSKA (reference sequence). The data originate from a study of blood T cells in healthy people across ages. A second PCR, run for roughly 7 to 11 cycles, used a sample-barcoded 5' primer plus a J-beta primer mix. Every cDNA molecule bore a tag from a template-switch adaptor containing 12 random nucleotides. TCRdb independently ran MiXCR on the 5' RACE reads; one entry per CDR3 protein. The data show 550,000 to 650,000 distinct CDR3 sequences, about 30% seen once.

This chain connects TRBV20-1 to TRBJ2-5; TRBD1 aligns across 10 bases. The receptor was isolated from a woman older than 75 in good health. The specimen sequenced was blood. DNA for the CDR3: TGCAGTGCTAGTGAGGGACAGGGGAGGCGAGAGACCCAGTACTTC. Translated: CSASEGQGRRETQYF.